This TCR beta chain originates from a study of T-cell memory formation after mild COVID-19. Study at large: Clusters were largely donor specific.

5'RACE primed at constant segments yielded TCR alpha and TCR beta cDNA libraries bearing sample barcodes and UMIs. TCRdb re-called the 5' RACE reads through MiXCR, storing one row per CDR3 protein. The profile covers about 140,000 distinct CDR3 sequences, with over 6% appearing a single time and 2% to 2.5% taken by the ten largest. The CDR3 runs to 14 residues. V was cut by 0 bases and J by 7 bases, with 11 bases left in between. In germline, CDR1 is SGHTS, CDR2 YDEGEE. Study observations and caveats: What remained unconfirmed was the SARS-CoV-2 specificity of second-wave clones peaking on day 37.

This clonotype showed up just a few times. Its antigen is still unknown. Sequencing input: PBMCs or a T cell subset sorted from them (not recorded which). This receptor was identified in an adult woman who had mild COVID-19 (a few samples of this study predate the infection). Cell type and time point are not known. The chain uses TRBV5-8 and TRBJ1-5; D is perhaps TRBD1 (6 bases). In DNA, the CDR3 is TGTGCCAGCAGCTTGGAGGGGGGTCCGCAGCCCCAGCATTTT. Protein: CASSLEGGPQPQHF.